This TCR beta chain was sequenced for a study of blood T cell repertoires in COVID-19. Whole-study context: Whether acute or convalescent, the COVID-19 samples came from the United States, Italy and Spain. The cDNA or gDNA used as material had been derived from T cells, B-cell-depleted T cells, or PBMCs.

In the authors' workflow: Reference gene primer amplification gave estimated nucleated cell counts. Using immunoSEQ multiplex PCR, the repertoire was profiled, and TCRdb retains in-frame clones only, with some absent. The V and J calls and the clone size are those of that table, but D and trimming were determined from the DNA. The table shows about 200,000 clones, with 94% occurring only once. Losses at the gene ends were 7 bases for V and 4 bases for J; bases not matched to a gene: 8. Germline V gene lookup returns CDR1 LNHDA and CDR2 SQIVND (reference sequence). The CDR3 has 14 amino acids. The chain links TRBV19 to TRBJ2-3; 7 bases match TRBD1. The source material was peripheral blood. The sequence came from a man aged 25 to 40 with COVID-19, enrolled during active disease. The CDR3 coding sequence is TGTGCCAGTAAACAGGGGTATTCGGCAGATACGCAGTATTTT. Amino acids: CASKQGYSADTQYF.